The text below deals with one TCR beta chain. Its target is not known. The PCR used 60 Vbeta and 13 Jbeta primers. The table came from immunoSEQ multiplex PCR; TCRdb's copy has only in-frame clones and leaves some out. Of about 130,000 clones listed, over 70% are singletons. This sample was taken from a study of cytomegalovirus exposure and HLA in healthy donors. Study-wide results and caveats: HLA alleles showed associations with 15,000 to 20,000 TCR beta sequences in a later analysis, at a 0.05 false discovery rate. Being productive about 87% or about 30% of the time was typical of most TCR beta V segments in an earlier analysis. Information on immune exposure was restricted to one variable (CMV serostatus).

Donors counted as nominally healthy when sampled, yet unrecorded immune exposures were likely. Per the germline V gene, CDR1 is SGHRS and CDR2 is YFSETQ. The germline V and J ends were trimmed by 3 bases and 3 bases, with 9 bases remaining between them. This CDR3 is built from 13 residues. This sequence was found in a woman between 18 and 29 years old in good health and CMV-seronegative. The J gene is TRBJ1-1, the V gene TRBV5-1, with TRBD1 as a possible D gene (5 bases). The sample comprised PBMCs. Here the CDR3 DNA reads TGCGCCAGCAGCTGGGGGGGAGACACTGAAGCTTTCTTT. It yields the protein CASSWGGDTEAFF. Full variable domain (missing parts from reference TRBV5-1 and TRBJ1-1): KAGVTQTPRYLIKTRGQQVTLSCSPISGHRSVSWYQQTPGQGLQFLFEYFSETQRNKGNFPGRFSGRQFSNSRSEMNVSTLELGDSALYLCASSWGGDTEAFFGQGTRLTVV.